The source of this TCR beta chain is a study of spatial heterogeneity in lung cancer. Study summary: Donation came from 70 or so patients with untreated early-stage non-small cell lung cancer.

The time point: blood at routine non-recurrence follow-up after resection. No cells were sorted before sequencing. The whole RNA sequenced was extracted from tumor, nontumor lung or frozen PBMC. Each TCR cDNA molecule carried a unique molecular identifier. One entry per CDR3 protein, called by TCRdb with MiXCR from the 5' RACE reads. The sample lists 110,000 or so distinct CDR3 sequences, 10% to 11% occurring once. V shed 3 bases, J shed 4 bases, and the junction held 5 bases outside the gene matches. This CDR3 comprises 15 residues. This clonotype was obtained from a female donor with early-stage non-small cell lung cancer. The V and J genes are TRBV12-3 or TRBV12-4 and TRBJ2-3, with TRBD2 identical over 9 bases. The sequenced sample was PBMCs, obtained at follow-up. The CDR3, as DNA: TGTGCCAGCAGTTTGGCTAGCGGGATTGCAGATACGCAGTATTTT. Residues: CASSLASGIADTQYF.